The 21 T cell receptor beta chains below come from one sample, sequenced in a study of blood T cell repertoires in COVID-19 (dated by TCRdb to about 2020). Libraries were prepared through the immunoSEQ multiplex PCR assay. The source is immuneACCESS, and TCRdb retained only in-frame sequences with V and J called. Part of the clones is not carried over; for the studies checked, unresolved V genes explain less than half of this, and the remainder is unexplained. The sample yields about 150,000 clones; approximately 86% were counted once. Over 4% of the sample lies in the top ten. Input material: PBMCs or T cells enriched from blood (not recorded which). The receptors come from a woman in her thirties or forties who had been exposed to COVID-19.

The CDR3 sequence is CASSQEPPTTVEQYF. CDR3 DNA: TGTGCCAGCAGCCAAGAACCGCCGACAACGGTCGAGCAGTACTTC. V usage is TRBV3-1 (or the pseudogene TRBV3-2) and J usage is TRBJ2-7; the D is unclear. CDR3 length: 15 residues. V lost 0 bases and J lost 6, with 15 bases in between. Germline values: CDR1 LGHDT, CDR2 YNNKEL (reference sequence).

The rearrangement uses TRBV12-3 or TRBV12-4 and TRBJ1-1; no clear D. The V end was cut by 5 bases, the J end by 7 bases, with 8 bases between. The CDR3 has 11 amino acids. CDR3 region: CASSRTDEAFF. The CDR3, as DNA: TGTGCCAGCAGTAGAACAGATGAAGCTTTCTTT.

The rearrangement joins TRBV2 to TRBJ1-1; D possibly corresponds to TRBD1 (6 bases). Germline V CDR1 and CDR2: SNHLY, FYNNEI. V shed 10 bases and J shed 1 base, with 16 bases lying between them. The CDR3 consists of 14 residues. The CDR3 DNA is TGTGCCACCGAATTTGGGGGCCCGAACACTGAAGCTTTCTTT. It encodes CATEFGGPNTEAFF.

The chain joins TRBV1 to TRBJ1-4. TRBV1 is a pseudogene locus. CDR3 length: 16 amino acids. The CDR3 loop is CTSSQDGTEENEKLFF. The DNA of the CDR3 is TGCACCAGCAGCCAAGATGGCACGGAGGAAAATGAAAAACTGTTTTTT.

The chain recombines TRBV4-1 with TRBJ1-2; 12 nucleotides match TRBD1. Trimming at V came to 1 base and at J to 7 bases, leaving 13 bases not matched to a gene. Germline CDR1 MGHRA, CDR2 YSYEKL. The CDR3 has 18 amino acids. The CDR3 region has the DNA TGCGCCAGCAGCCAAGTCCCAGGGACAGGGGGCTCCGCGGGTGGCTACACCTTC. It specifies CASSQVPGTGGSAGGYTF.

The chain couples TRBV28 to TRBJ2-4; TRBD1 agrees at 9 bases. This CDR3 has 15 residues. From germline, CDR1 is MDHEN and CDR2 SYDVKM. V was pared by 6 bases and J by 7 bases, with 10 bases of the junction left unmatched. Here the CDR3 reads CASSRHSGQGNIQYF. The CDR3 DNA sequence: TGTGCCAGCAGCCGACACAGCGGACAGGGGAACATTCAGTACTTC.

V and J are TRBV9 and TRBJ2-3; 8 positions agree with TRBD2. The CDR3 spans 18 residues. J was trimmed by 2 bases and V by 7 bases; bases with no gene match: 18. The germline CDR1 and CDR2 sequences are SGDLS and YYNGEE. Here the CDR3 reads CASDSTGVVAGFTDTQYF. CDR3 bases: TGTGCCAGCGACTCTACCGGGGTGGTAGCGGGATTCACAGATACGCAGTATTTT. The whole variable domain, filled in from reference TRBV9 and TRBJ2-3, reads DSGVTQTPKHLITATGQRVTLRCSPRSGDLSVYWYQQSLDQGLQFLIQYYNGEERAKGNILERFSAQQFPDLHSELNLSSLELGDSALYFCASDSTGVVAGFTDTQYFGPGTRLTVL.

The CDR3: CASSQDGAGPREAFF. The CDR3 nucleotides read TGTGCCAGCAGCCAAGATGGGGCAGGGCCGCGGGAGGCTTTCTTT. The V gene is TRBV14, the J gene TRBJ1-1, with D possibly TRBD1 on 5 matching bases. Trimming left V 0 bases short and J 11 bases short, with 19 bases between. Per the germline V gene, CDR1 is SGHDN and CDR2 is FVKESK. This CDR3 region has 15 residues.

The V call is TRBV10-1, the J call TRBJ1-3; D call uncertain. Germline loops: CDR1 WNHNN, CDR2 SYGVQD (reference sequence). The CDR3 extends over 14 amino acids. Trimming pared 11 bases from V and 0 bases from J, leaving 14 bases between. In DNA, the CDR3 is TGCGCCCCTAAGCACAGAACCTCTGGAAACACCATATATTTT. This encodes CAPKHRTSGNTIYF.

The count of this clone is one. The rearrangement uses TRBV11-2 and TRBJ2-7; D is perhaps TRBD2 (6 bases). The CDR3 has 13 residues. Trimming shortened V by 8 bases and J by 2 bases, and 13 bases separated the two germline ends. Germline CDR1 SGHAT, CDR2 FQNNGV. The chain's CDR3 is CASGGGEAYEQYF. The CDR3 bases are TGTGCCAGCGGCGGAGGGGAAGCCTACGAGCAGTACTTC.

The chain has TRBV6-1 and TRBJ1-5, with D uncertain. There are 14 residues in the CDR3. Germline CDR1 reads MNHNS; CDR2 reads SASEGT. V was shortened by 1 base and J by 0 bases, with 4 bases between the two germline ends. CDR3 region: CASSEVYSNQPQHF. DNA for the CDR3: TGTGCCAGCAGTGAAGTGTATAGCAATCAGCCCCAGCATTTT.

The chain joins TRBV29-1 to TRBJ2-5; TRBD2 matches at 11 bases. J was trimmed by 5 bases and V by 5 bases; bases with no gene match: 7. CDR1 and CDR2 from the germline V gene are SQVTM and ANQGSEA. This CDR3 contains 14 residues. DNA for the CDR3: TGCAGCGTTCTTAGCGGGGGGGCCTGGGAGACCCAGTACTTC. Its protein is CSVLSGGAWETQYF.

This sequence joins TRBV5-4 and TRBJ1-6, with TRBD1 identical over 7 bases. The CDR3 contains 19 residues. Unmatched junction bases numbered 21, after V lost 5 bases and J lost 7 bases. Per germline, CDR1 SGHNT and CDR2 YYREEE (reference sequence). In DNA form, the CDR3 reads TGTGCCAGCAGTCTAGGACTACATCATGACAGGGACCCCAATTCACCCCTCCACTTT. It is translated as CASSLGLHHDRDPNSPLHF.

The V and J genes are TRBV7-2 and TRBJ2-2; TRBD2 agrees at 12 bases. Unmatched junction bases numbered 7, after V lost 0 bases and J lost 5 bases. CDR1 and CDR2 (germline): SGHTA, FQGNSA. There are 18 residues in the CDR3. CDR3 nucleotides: TGTGCCAGCAGCTTAGCGTCCGGACTAGCGGGAAGGACCGGGGAGCTGTTTTTT. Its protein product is CASSLASGLAGRTGELFF.

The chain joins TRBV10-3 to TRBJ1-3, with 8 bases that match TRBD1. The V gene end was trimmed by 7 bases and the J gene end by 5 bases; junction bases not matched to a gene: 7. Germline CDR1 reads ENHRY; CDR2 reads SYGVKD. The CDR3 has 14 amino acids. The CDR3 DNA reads TGTGCCATCAACCCAGGGGGCCTAAGAAACACCATATATTTT. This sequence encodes CAINPGGLRNTIYF.

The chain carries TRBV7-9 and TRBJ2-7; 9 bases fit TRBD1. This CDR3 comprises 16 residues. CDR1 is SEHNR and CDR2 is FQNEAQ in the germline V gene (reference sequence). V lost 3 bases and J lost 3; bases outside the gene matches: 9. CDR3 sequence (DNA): TGTGCCAGCAGCTTCCGGGACAGGGATCTTAGCTACGAGCAGTACTTC. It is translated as CASSFRDRDLSYEQYF.

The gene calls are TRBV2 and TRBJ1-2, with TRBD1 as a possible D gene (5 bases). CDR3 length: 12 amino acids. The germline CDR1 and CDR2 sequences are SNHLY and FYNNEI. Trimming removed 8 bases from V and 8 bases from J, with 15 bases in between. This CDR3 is CASPGGVTGYTF. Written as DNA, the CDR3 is TGTGCCAGCCCTGGGGGGGTCACGGGCTACACCTTC.

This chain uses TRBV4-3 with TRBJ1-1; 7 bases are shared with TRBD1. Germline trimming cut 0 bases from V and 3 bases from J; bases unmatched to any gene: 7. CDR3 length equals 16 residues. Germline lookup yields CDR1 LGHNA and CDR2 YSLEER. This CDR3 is CASSQERGHGDTEAFF. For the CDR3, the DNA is TGCGCCAGCAGCCAAGAGAGGGGGCACGGGGACACTGAAGCTTTCTTT.

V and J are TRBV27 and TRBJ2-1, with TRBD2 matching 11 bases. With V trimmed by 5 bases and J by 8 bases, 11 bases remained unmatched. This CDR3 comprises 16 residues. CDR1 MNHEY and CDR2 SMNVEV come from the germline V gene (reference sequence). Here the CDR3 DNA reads TGTGCCAGCAGTCCCCTTAGCGGGAGGGCAGGCGATGAGCAGTTCTTC. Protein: CASSPLSGRAGDEQFF.

CDR3 amino acids: CASSGQGRRGYTF. The CDR3, as DNA: TGTGCCAGCAGCGGACAGGGGAGGAGAGGCTACACCTTC. The gene calls are TRBV28 and TRBJ1-2; 9 bases line up with TRBD1. Germline-derived CDR1 and CDR2 are MDHEN and SYDVKM. The CDR3 has 13 amino acids. Losses at the gene ends were 6 bases for V and 8 bases for J; bases not matched to a gene: 7.

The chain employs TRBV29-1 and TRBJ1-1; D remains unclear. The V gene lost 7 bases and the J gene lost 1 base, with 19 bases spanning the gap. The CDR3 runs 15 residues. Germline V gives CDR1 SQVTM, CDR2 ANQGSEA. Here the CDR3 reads CSGIDPQGGNTEAFF. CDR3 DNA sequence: TGCAGCGGGATTGACCCACAAGGAGGGAACACTGAAGCTTTCTTT. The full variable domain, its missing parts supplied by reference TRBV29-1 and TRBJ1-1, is SAVISQKPSRDICQRGTSLTIQCQVDSQVTMMFWYRQQPGQSLTLIATANQGSEATYESGFVIDKFPISRPNLTFSTLTVSNMSPEDSSIYLCSGIDPQGGNTEAFFGQGTRLTVV.